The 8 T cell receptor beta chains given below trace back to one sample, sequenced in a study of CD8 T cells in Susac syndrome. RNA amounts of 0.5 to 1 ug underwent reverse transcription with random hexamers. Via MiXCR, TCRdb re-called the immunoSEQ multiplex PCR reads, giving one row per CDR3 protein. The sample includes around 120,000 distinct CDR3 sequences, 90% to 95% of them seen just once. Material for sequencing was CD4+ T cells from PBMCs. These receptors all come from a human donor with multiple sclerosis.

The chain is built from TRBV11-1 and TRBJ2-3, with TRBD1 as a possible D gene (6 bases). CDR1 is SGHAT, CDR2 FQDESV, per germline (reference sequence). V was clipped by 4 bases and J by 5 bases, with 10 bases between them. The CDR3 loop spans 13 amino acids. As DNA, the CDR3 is TGTGCCAGCAGCTCTACAGGGATAGATACGCAGTATTTT. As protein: CASSSTGIDTQYF. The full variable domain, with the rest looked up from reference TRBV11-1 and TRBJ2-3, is EAEVAQSPRYKITEKSQAVAFWCDPISGHATLYWYRQILGQGPELLVQFQDESVVDDSQLPKDRFSAERLKGVDSTLKIQPAELGDSAMYLCASSSTGIDTQYFGPGTRLTVL.

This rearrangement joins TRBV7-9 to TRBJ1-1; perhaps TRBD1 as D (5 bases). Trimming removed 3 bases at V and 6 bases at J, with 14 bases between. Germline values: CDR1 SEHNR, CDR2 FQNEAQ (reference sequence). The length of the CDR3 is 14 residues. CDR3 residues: CASSLGPVDAEAFF. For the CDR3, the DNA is TGTGCCAGCAGCTTGGGGCCCGTTGACGCTGAAGCTTTCTTT.

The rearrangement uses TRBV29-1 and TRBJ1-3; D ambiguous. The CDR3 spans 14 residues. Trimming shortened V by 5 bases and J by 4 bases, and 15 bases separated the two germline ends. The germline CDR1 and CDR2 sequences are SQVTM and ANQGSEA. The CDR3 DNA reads TGCAGCGTTTTAGGAGGAGGCGGCGGAAACACCATATATTTT. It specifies CSVLGGGGGNTIYF.

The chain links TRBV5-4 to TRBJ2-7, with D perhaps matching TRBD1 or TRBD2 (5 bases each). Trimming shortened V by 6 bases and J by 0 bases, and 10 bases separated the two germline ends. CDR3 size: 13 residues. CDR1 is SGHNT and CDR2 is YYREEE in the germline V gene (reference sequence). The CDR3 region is CASTGQGSYEQYF. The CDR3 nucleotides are TGTGCCAGCACGGGGCAGGGCTCCTACGAGCAGTACTTC.

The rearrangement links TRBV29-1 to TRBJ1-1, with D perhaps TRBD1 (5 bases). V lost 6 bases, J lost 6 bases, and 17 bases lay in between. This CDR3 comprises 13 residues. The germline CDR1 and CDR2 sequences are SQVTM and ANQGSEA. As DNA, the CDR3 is TGCAGCGTCCCACTGGGACGTGCGGCTGAAGCTTTCTTT. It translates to CSVPLGRAAEAFF.

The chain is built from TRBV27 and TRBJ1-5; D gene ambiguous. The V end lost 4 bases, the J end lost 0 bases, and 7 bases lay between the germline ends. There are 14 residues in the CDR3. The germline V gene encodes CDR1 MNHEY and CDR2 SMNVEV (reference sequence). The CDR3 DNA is TGTGCCAGCAGTTGGGCAGATAGCAATCAGCCCCAGCATTTT. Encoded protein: CASSWADSNQPQHF.

In DNA, the CDR3 is TGTGCCAGCAGCGTAGCGGTCGGGGCCAACGTCCTGACTTTC. Protein product: CASSVAVGANVLTF. This sequence joins TRBV9 and TRBJ2-6; no clear D. CDR1 and CDR2 (germline): SGDLS, YYNGEE. This CDR3 is built from 14 residues. The germline V and J ends were trimmed by 0 bases and 4 bases, with 5 bases remaining between them.

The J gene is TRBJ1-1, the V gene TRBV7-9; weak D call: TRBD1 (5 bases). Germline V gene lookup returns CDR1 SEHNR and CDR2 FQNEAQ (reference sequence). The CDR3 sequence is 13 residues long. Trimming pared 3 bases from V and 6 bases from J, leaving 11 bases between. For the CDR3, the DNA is TGTGCCAGCAGCTTGGGTGGGGGGGCTGAAGCTTTCTTT. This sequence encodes CASSLGGGAEAFF.